This T cell receptor (beta chain) originates from a study of STAT5B mutations in CD4+ large granular lymphocyte leukemia. The wider study: Healthy donors showed HLA-associated enrichment of the CDR3 'QG' motif.

Clones were read by immunoSEQ multiplex PCR, and TCRdb kept only the in-frame ones, dropping some. The repertoire holds 45,000 to 55,000 clones, about three quarters seen once, with less than 2% in the top ten. V was trimmed by 4 bases and J by 2 bases, leaving 10 bases between them. This CDR3 region has 13 residues. Per the germline V gene, CDR1 is SGHRS and CDR2 is YFSETQ. On this clone: Other DNA sequences from this sample encode an identical CDR3 as well.

The sequencing input was CD4+ T cells from blood buffy coats. The receptor's source is a human donor in good health. V usage is TRBV5-1 and J usage is TRBJ2-7; D may be TRBD1 or TRBD2 (5 bases each). The CDR3 DNA follows: TGCGCCAGCAGCGGGGACGGGACCTACGAGCAGTACTTC. The encoded protein is CASSGDGTYEQYF. The variable domain in full, completed from reference TRBV5-1 and TRBJ2-7, reads KAGVTQTPRYLIKTRGQQVTLSCSPISGHRSVSWYQQTPGQGLQFLFEYFSETQRNKGNFPGRFSGRQFSNSRSEMNVSTLELGDSALYLCASSGDGTYEQYFGPGTRLTVT.